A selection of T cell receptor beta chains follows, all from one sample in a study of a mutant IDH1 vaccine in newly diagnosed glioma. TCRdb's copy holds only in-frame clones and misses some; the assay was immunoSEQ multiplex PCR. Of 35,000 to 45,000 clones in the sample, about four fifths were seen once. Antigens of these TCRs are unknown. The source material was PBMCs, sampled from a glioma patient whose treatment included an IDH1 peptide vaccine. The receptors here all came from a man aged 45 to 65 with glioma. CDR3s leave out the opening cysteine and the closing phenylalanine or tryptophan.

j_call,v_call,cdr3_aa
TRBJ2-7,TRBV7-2,ASSSNHYEQY
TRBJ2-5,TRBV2,ASSLRDQTQY
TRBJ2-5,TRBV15,ATSRDRMSETQY
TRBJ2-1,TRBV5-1,ASSLEASVTREQF
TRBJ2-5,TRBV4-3,ASSQERGAQETQY
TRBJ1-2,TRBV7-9,ASSSNGATVGYT
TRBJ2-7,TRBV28,ASKRGGAYEQY
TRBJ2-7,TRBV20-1,SARTSHEQY
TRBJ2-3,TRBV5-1,ATKRGGLTDTQY
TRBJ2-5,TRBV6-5,ASSYELAGGLETQY
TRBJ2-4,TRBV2,ASSEIGGLVKNIQY
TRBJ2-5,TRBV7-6,ASSNAIQETQY
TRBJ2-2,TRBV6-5,ASSYRGFGELF
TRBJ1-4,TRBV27,ASSFGGEKLF
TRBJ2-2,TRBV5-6,ASSLARTGELF
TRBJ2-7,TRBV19,ASSIGAGGPYEQY
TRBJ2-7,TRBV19,ASSIGGKDYEQY
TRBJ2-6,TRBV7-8,ASSRGQGLSGANVLT